These 9 T cell receptor beta chains were all obtained from the same sample, sequenced in a study of CD8 T cells in Susac syndrome. It was with random hexamers that about 0.45 to 1 ug RNA was reverse transcribed. TCRdb recomputed calls from the immunoSEQ multiplex PCR reads with MiXCR, one row per CDR3 protein. This sample has about 150,000 distinct CDR3 sequences, with 90% to 95% found just once. The sequenced sample was CD4+ T cells from PBMCs. The receptors come from a human donor with Susac syndrome.

The chain joins TRBV11-1 to TRBJ2-2; 9 positions agree with TRBD1. Losses at the gene ends were 5 bases for V and 5 bases for J; bases not matched to a gene: 3. This CDR3 region has 14 residues. Looked up from germline, CDR1 is SGHAT and CDR2 is FQDESV (reference sequence). CDR3 in amino acids: CASSQDRGTGELFF. The DNA for the CDR3 is TGTGCCAGCAGCCAGGACAGGGGAACCGGGGAGCTGTTTTTT.

The V call is TRBV5-1, the J call TRBJ2-7; TRBD1 is a possible D gene (6 bases). V was trimmed by 2 bases and J by 2 bases, leaving 14 bases between them. Germline V lookup: CDR1 SGHRS, CDR2 YFSETQ. There are 15 residues in the CDR3. CDR3 amino acids: CASSLAGAPAYEQYF. CDR3 sequence (DNA): TGCGCCAGCAGCTTAGCAGGGGCCCCGGCCTACGAGCAGTACTTC. Complete variable domain (other parts from reference TRBV5-1 and TRBJ2-7): KAGVTQTPRYLIKTRGQQVTLSCSPISGHRSVSWYQQTPGQGLQFLFEYFSETQRNKGNFPGRFSGRQFSNSRSEMNVSTLELGDSALYLCASSLAGAPAYEQYFGPGTRLTVT.

The rearrangement links TRBV29-1 to TRBJ2-2; D ambiguous. The CDR3 has 11 amino acids. The ends were cut back, 3 bases at V and 4 bases at J, with 3 bases in the middle. The germline V gene has CDR1 SQVTM and CDR2 ANQGSEA. CDR3 loop: CSVDATGELFF. CDR3 coding DNA: TGCAGCGTTGACGCCACCGGGGAGCTGTTTTTT.

The chain is built from TRBV5-1 and TRBJ2-1; D unresolved. The CDR3 extends over 14 amino acids. V shed 2 bases and J shed 7 bases, with 13 bases lying between them. CDR1 and CDR2 (germline): SGHRS, YFSETQ. As DNA, the CDR3 is TGCGCCAGCAGCTTATACCGCTTCGGGAATGAGCAGTTCTTC. It specifies CASSLYRFGNEQFF.

The genes are TRBV29-1 and TRBJ2-5; no firm D call. The CDR3 has 10 amino acids. The V end was cut by 7 bases, the J end by 3 bases, with 6 bases between. Germline V gene data show CDR1 as SQVTM and CDR2 as ANQGSEA. CDR3 DNA: TGCAGCGGCAGAAAAGAGACCCAGTACTTC. Translation gives CSGRKETQYF.

V is TRBV7-2 and J is TRBJ2-3, with D tentatively TRBD2 (5 bases). The CDR3 extends over 15 amino acids. Germline V gene lookup returns CDR1 SGHTA and CDR2 FQGNSA. The V end was cut by 4 bases, the J end by 2 bases, with 13 bases between. The DNA for the CDR3 is TGTGCCAGCAGCTCCCGGGAACTCTACACAGATACGCAGTATTTT. Translated: CASSSRELYTDTQYF.

The chain is built from TRBV9 and TRBJ2-2; TRBD1 agrees at 8 bases. J was trimmed by 6 bases and V by 1 base; bases with no gene match: 5. CDR1 is SGDLS, CDR2 YYNGEE, per germline. The CDR3 covers 15 residues. The CDR3 is CASSVKVRGPGELFF. Here the CDR3 DNA reads TGTGCCAGCAGCGTAAAGGTCAGGGGGCCCGGGGAGCTGTTTTTT.

V and J are TRBV25-1 and TRBJ1-1; D remains ambiguous. Between the trimmed V and J ends, which lost 3 bases and 3 bases, there was a span of 8 bases. The length of the CDR3 is 13 residues. Germline V lookup: CDR1 MGHDK, CDR2 SYGVNS. CDR3 loop: CASSERRDTEAFF. DNA for the CDR3: TGTGCCAGCAGTGAGAGGAGGGACACTGAAGCTTTCTTT.

The chain couples TRBV9 to TRBJ1-6; no firm D call. CDR3 length: 14 amino acids. Per germline, CDR1 SGDLS and CDR2 YYNGEE. Deletions cut 0 bases from V and 10 bases from J, with 11 bases between. Here the CDR3 reads CASSVDSVLSPLHF. The CDR3 region has the DNA TGTGCCAGCAGCGTAGATTCAGTCTTATCACCCCTCCACTTT.